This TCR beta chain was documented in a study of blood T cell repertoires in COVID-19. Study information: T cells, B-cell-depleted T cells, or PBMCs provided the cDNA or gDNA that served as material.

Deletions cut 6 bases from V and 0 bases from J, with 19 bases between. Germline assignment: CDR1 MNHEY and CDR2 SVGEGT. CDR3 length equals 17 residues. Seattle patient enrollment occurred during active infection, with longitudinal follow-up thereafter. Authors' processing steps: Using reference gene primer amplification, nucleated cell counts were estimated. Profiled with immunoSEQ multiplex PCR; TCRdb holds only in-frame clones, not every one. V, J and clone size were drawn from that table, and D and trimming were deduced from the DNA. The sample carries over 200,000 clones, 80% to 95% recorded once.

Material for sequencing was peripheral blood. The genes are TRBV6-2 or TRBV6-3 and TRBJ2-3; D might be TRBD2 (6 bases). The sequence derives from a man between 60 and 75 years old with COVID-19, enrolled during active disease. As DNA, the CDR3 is TGTGCCAGCAGATACCGGGTCCGCGGGACTAGCACAGATACGCAGTATTTT. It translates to CASRYRVRGTSTDTQYF.